These 9 T cell receptor beta chains were sequenced from one sample in a study of blood T cell repertoires in COVID-19. Sequenced by immunoSEQ multiplex PCR; TCRdb stores in-frame clones only, minus some. The profile covers 250,000 to 350,000 clones, with about 89% appearing a single time and approximately 6.5% taken by the ten largest. Sequencing was done on a sample of peripheral blood. The source of these receptors is a man between 18 and 35 years old who had recovered from COVID-19.

This chain joins TRBV5-1 and TRBJ2-2; the D gene is possibly TRBD2 (5 bases). CDR3 length: 15 residues. V lost 4 bases, J lost 1 base, and 11 bases lay in between. Germline V lookup: CDR1 SGHRS, CDR2 YFSETQ. The CDR3 is CASSPSGLNTGELFF. CDR3 nucleotide sequence: TGCGCCAGCAGCCCCTCTGGACTGAACACCGGGGAGCTGTTTTTT.

The sample holds a few counts of this clone. This CDR3 is CASSVEGTGNTIYF. As DNA, the CDR3 is TGTGCCAGCAGCGTAGAGGGGACTGGAAACACCATATATTTT. The chain carries TRBV9 and TRBJ1-3, with D possibly matching TRBD1 (5 bases). The CDR3 extends over 14 amino acids. Germline CDR1 is SGDLS and CDR2 is YYNGEE. Deletions cut 0 bases from V and 2 bases from J, with 6 bases between.

This chain connects TRBV5-6 to TRBJ1-1; TRBD1 aligns across 9 bases. The CDR3 runs to 14 residues. Losses at the gene ends were 4 bases for V and 10 bases for J; bases not matched to a gene: 11. CDR1 SGHDT and CDR2 YYEEEE come from the germline V gene. The CDR3 here is CASSATGGGDGAFF. The DNA for the CDR3 is TGTGCCAGCAGCGCAACAGGGGGCGGGGATGGAGCTTTCTTT.

The chain links TRBV3-1 (or the pseudogene TRBV3-2) to TRBJ2-1; 8 bases map to TRBD2. J lost 2 bases, V lost 5 bases, and 8 bases had no gene match. There are 16 residues in the CDR3. Germline CDR1 is LGHDT and CDR2 is YNNKEL (reference sequence). The CDR3 here is CASSVATGGTYNEQFF. The CDR3 DNA reads as TGTGCCAGCAGCGTAGCCACGGGAGGGACCTACAATGAGCAGTTCTTC.

CDR3 sequence (DNA): TGTGCCAGCAGCGTAGTAGGGGCCGGGGGGAGCTCCTACAATGAGCAGTTCTTC. Encoded protein: CASSVVGAGGSSYNEQFF. The chain is built from TRBV9 and TRBJ2-1; TRBD2 agrees at 7 bases. This CDR3 spans 18 amino acids. V lost 0 bases and J lost 0; bases outside the gene matches: 9. CDR1 is SGDLS, CDR2 YYNGEE, per germline.

The chain has TRBV19 and TRBJ1-2, with D tentatively TRBD1 (6 bases). The CDR3 spans 14 residues. V was shortened by 6 bases and J by 6 bases, with 17 bases between the two germline ends. CDR1 LNHDA and CDR2 SQIVND come from the germline V gene (reference sequence). Written as DNA, the CDR3 is TGTGCCAGTAGCTCCACTCGGGGGGCGGATGGCTACACCTTC. Its protein product is CASSSTRGADGYTF.

V is TRBV18 and J is TRBJ2-7; 8 nucleotides align to TRBD1. The CDR3 is 13 amino acids. The junction had 3 bases not matched to a gene; V was cut back by 2 bases and J by 6 bases. Germline assignment: CDR1 KGHSH and CDR2 LQKENI. The CDR3 sequence: CASSPATGGEQYF. The CDR3 DNA reads as TGTGCCAGCTCACCAGCCACAGGGGGCGAGCAGTACTTC.

The chain recombines TRBV4-1 with TRBJ2-1, with D possibly being TRBD2 (5 bases). This CDR3 spans 15 amino acids. CDR1 and CDR2 from the germline V gene are MGHRA and YSYEKL. The ends were cut back, 0 bases at V and 3 bases at J, with 9 bases in the middle. The CDR3 DNA reads TGCGCCAGCAGCCAAGATGATGGGAGCTACAATGAGCAGTTCTTC. Translation: CASSQDDGSYNEQFF.

This sequence joins TRBV7-9 and TRBJ2-7; the D gene is possibly TRBD2 (6 bases). The CDR3 covers 12 residues. Germline values: CDR1 SEHNR, CDR2 FQNEAQ (reference sequence). V was clipped by 5 bases and J by 3 bases, with 8 bases between them. CDR3 amino acids: CASSRDFYEQYF. CDR3 DNA sequence: TGTGCCAGCAGCCGGGACTTCTACGAGCAGTACTTC.